In its sample, the clone carrying this TCR beta chain was seen many times. V gave up 4 bases and J gave up 2 bases, with 9 bases separating them. The CDR3 loop spans 13 amino acids. The sample belongs to a study of blood T cells in healthy people across ages. It was with a sample-barcoded 5' primer and a J-beta primer mix that a second PCR of about 6 to 12 cycles was run. TCRdb re-derived calls from the 5' RACE reads in MiXCR, one entry per CDR3 protein. The sample records fewer than 1 million distinct CDR3 sequences, approximately 48% being singletons. This clonotype was obtained from a man between 60 and 75 years old in good health. The sequenced sample consisted of blood. The genes are TRBV12-3 or TRBV12-4 and TRBJ2-7; unclear D gene. CDR3 protein: CASSSGVAYEQYF. DNA for the CDR3: TGTGCCAGCAGTTCAGGCGTTGCCTACGAGCAGTACTTC.